One and the same sample provided the 14 T cell receptor beta chains below, sequenced in a study of regulatory T cells in long-lasting Graves disease. Building of the TCR beta libraries involved iRepertoire HTBI primers and Arm-PCR of CDR3 regions. TCRdb recomputed calls from the multiplex PCR reads with MiXCR, one row per CDR3 protein. The table has hundreds of thousands of distinct CDR3 sequences, about 20% seen once. Time point: persistent/refractory GD, antithyroid drugs over 5 years with positive TRAb. PBMC RNA served as the TCR library source. The sequencing used peripheral blood mononuclear cells (PBMCs), collected when the disease was refractory, from a patient treated with antithyroid drugs. These receptors were collected from a female donor with Graves disease.

This clonotype showed up many times. This chain connects TRBV28 to TRBJ2-7; D tentatively fits TRBD1 or TRBD2 (5 bases each). Germline CDR1 MDHEN, CDR2 SYDVKM. V lost 2 bases and J lost 3, with 11 bases in between. The CDR3 sequence is 14 residues long. This chain's CDR3 is CASSLRGDGYEQYF. CDR3 in DNA: TGTGCCAGCAGTTTACGAGGGGACGGCTACGAGCAGTACTTC.

The chain has TRBV4-2 and TRBJ1-6; the D gene is possibly TRBD1 (6 bases). The CDR3 consists of 16 residues. V was cut by 4 bases and J by 13 bases, with 23 bases left in between. The germline V gene encodes CDR1 LGHNA and CDR2 YNFKEQ. The CDR3 sequence: CASSPMGGALIYPLHF. The CDR3 bases are TGTGCCAGCAGCCCAATGGGGGGCGCCCTAATTTACCCCCTCCACTTT.

This clonotype was recorded at least ten times. The V gene is TRBV28, the J gene TRBJ1-1; unclear D gene. V lost 6 bases and J 5 bases, leaving 13 bases between the germline ends. There are 13 residues in the CDR3. The V gene's germline CDR1 is MDHEN and CDR2 SYDVKM. The CDR3 loop is CASSRESTTEAFF. As DNA, the CDR3 is TGTGCCAGCAGCCGGGAATCAACGACTGAAGCTTTCTTT.

The chain couples TRBV3-1 to TRBJ2-7; 7 nucleotides agree with TRBD1. The CDR3 covers 19 residues. V gave up 5 bases and J gave up 3 bases; unmatched junction bases: 22. The germline V gene has CDR1 LGHDT and CDR2 YNNKEL (reference sequence). In nucleotides, the CDR3 is TGTGCCAGCAGCTCTTATAAGGGGACAGATAAACTCGGGGTCTACGAGCAGTACTTC. Its protein is CASSSYKGTDKLGVYEQYF.

The chain is built from TRBV4-1 and TRBJ1-4; TRBD1 matches at 9 bases. The junction had 7 bases not matched to a gene; V was cut back by 3 bases and J by 8 bases. Germline loops: CDR1 MGHRA, CDR2 YSYEKL. The CDR3 is 15 residues long. The CDR3 DNA is TGCGCCAGCAGCCAGTACGAGGACAGGGGCGAAAAACTGTTTTTT. This encodes CASSQYEDRGEKLFF.

This clonotype came up a few times. This chain links TRBV18 with TRBJ2-3; D gene uncertain. The CDR3 covers 17 residues. Per germline, CDR1 KGHSH and CDR2 LQKENI. The V gene lost 0 bases and the J gene lost 1 base, with 14 bases spanning the gap. This CDR3 is CASSPPSRTYGTDTQYF. CDR3 coding DNA: TGTGCCAGCTCACCACCGAGTAGGACCTATGGCACAGATACGCAGTATTTT.

The V and J genes are TRBV10-3 and TRBJ1-1; 9 positions match TRBD1. The CDR3 has 17 residues. V dropped 4 bases and J dropped 3; count of bases not matched to a gene: 12. CDR1 and CDR2 (germline): ENHRY, SYGVKD. CDR3 coding DNA: TGTGCCATCAGTGGGGGACAGGGCTCAAATCGGGACACTGAAGCTTTCTTT. Translating gives CAISGGQGSNRDTEAFF.

This clonotype was counted at least ten times. The rearrangement links TRBV28 to TRBJ1-5; TRBD1 might be the D (5 bases). Germline CDR1 reads MDHEN; CDR2 reads SYDVKM. With 7 bases removed from V and 2 bases from J, the gap between germline ends came to 15 bases. CDR3 length equals 15 residues. CDR3 loop: CASIPRGVGNQPQHF. The CDR3 coding sequence is TGTGCCAGCATCCCCCGAGGGGTTGGCAATCAGCCCCAGCATTTT.

This clonotype occurred many times. The V and J genes are TRBV7-9 and TRBJ1-2, with D unresolved. V lost 5 bases and J 2 bases, leaving 15 bases between the germline ends. Germline CDR1 is SEHNR and CDR2 is FQNEAQ (reference sequence). The length of the CDR3 is 15 residues. In DNA form, the CDR3 reads TGTGCCAGCAGCCTAAGGGAGAGAGGGAACTATGGCTACACCTTC. Its translation is CASSLRERGNYGYTF.

This clonotype came up many times. V usage is TRBV29-1 and J usage is TRBJ2-7, with a weak D call TRBD2 (6 bases). Germline V gives CDR1 SQVTM, CDR2 ANQGSEA. The CDR3 contains 13 residues. V was shortened by 4 bases and J by 2 bases, with 12 bases between the two germline ends. The CDR3 region is CSVAREAAYEQYF. In DNA form, the CDR3 reads TGCAGCGTTGCGAGGGAGGCAGCCTACGAGCAGTACTTC.

This clonotype has at least ten counts. The rearrangement uses TRBV29-1 and TRBJ2-7; the match to TRBD1 covers 8 bases. Trimming took 7 bases from V and 2 from J; bases not matched to a gene: 7. Germline V CDR1 and CDR2: SQVTM, ANQGSEA. The CDR3 contains 13 residues. The CDR3 nucleotides read TGCAGCGCAGGGGGCAATGGTCCCTACGAGCAGTACTTC. Protein product: CSAGGNGPYEQYF.

This sequence joins TRBV4-1 and TRBJ1-4, with 9 bases aligning to TRBD1. The germline CDR1 and CDR2 sequences are MGHRA and YSYEKL. The CDR3 consists of 16 residues. The V and J ends lost 1 base and 5 bases, in that order; junction bases with no gene match: 5. This CDR3 reads CASSQGLTGGNEKLFF. Written as DNA, the CDR3 is TGCGCCAGCAGCCAAGGACTAACAGGGGGCAATGAAAAACTGTTTTTT.

This clonotype was detected ten times or more. This chain joins TRBV28 and TRBJ2-5; D could derive from TRBD1 or TRBD2 (5 bases each). Germline V gene sequence: CDR1 MDHEN, CDR2 SYDVKM. This CDR3 has 12 residues. V gave up 8 bases and J gave up 4 bases, with 11 bases separating them. The CDR3 loop is CASGQGAETQYF. Here the CDR3 DNA reads TGTGCCAGCGGCCAGGGAGCAGAGACCCAGTACTTC.

The chain combines TRBV5-1 with TRBJ1-2; D ambiguous. Per the germline V gene, CDR1 is SGHRS and CDR2 is YFSETQ. V was trimmed by 0 bases and J by 8 bases, leaving 11 bases between them. CDR3 length: 13 amino acids. CDR3 sequence reads: CASSLGRNEGYTF. DNA for the CDR3: TGCGCCAGCAGCTTGGGACGCAACGAGGGCTACACCTTC.